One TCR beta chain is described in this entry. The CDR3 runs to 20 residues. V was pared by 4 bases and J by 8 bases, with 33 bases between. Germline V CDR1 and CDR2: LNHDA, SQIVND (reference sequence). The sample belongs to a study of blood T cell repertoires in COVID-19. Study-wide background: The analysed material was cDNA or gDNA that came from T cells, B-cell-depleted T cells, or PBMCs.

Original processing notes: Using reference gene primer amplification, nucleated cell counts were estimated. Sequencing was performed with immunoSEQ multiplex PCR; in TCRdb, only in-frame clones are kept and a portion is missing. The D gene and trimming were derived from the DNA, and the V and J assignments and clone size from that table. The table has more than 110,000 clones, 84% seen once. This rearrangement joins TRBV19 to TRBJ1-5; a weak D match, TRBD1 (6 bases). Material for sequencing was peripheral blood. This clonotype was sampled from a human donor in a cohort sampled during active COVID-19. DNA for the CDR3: TGTGCCAGTAGTACCCCCCAGGGGTTGGCGACTAATAAGAGGACGGAGCCCCAGCATTTT. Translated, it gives CASSTPQGLATNKRTEPQHF.